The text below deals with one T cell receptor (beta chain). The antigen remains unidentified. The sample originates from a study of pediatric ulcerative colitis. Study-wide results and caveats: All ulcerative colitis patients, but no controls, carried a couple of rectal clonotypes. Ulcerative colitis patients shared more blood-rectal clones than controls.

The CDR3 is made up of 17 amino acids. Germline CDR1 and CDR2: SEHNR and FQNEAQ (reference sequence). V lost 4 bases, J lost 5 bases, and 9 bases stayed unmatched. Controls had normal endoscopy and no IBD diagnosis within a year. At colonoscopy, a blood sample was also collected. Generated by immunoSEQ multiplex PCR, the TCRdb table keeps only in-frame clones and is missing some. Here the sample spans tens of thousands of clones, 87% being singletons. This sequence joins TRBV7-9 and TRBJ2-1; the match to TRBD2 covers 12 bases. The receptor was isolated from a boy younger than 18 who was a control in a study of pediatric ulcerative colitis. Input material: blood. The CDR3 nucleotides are TGTGCCAGCAGCTCTTATCAACTAGCGGGAGGAAACAATGAGCAGTTCTTC. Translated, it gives CASSSYQLAGGNNEQFF.